A selection of T cell receptor beta chains follows, all from one sample in a study of cytomegalovirus exposure and HLA in healthy donors. Only in-frame clones appear in the TCRdb table, and some are missing; sequencing was by immunoSEQ multiplex PCR. Here the sample spans approximately 200,000 clones, roughly four fifths being singletons. Sequences were obtained from PBMCs. Receptors were obtained from a woman aged 25 to 39 in good health and CMV-seropositive. CDR3s leave out the opening cysteine and the closing phenylalanine or tryptophan. Clone size, where shown, is once, few, many, or a class for clones that have expanded.

size,V,J,CDR3
-,TRBV5-1,TRBJ2-1,ASSLVLSGSYNEQF
-,TRBV4-2,TRBJ2-5,ASSQEAISGGPRETQY
few,TRBV7-9,TRBJ1-1,ASRERQGNTEAF
few,TRBV2,TRBJ2-7,ASSELGTGRGEQY
-,TRBV6-4,TRBJ2-5,ASSDRGGAGETQY
-,TRBV6-5,TRBJ2-5,ASNLRTAHQETQY
-,TRBV6-5,TRBJ1-5,ASSYSGTVNEPQH
-,TRBV10-3,TRBJ1-3,AISEWPGNSGNTIY
-,TRBV27,TRBJ2-7,ASTHNPGQGNEQY
-,TRBV28,TRBJ2-1,ASSSGQVNEQF
-,TRBV5-6,TRBJ1-4,ASSRDSLNEKLF
few,TRBV7-9,TRBJ2-1,ASSSTGTVYNEQF
-,TRBV5-1,TRBJ1-5,ASSYGQGNQPQH
-,TRBV27,TRBJ1-5,ASSQGANQPQH
-,TRBV2,-,ASSGPGTTRNEQY
-,TRBV7-7,TRBJ2-5,ASSYDGGLGKPETQY
-,TRBV6-1,TRBJ2-1,ASSEIWDRYNEQF
few,TRBV19,TRBJ1-3,ASSRTGGPSGNTIY
-,TRBV29-1,TRBJ1-1,SAATGPNTEAF